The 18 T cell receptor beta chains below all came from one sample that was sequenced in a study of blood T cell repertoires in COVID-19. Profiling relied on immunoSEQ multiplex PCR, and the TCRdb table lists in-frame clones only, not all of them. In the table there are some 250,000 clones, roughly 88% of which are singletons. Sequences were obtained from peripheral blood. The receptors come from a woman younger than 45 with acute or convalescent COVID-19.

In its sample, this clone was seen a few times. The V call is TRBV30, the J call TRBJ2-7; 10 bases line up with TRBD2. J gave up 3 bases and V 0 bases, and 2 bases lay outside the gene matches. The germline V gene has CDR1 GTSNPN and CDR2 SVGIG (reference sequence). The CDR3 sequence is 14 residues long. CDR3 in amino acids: CAWSVRTSGYEQYF. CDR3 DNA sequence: TGTGCCTGGAGTGTTAGGACTAGCGGCTACGAGCAGTACTTC.

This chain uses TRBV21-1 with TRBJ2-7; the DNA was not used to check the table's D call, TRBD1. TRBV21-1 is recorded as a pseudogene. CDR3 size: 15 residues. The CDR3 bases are TGTGCCAGCACCCCCCTAGAGGACAGTTTCCACGAGCAGTACTTC. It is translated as CASTPLEDSFHEQYF.

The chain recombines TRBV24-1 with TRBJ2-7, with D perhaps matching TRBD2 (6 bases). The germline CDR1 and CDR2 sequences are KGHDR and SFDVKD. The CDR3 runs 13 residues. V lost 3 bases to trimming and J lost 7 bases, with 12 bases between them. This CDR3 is CATSDRVAGEQYF. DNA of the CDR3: TGTGCCACCAGTGATCGGGTTGCGGGAGAGCAGTACTTC.

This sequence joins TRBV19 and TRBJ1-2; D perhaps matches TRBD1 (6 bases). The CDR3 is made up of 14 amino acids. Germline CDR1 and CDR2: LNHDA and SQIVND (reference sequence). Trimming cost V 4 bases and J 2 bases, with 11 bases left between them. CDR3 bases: TGTGCCAGTAGTAGGGCAGGGGCGAACTATGGCTACACCTTC. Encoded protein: CASSRAGANYGYTF. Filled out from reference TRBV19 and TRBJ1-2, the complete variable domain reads DGGITQSPKYLFRKEGQNVTLSCEQNLNHDAMYWYRQDPGQGLRLIYYSQIVNDFQKGDIAEGYSVSREKKESFPLTVTSAQKNPTAFYLCASSRAGANYGYTFGSGTRLTVV.

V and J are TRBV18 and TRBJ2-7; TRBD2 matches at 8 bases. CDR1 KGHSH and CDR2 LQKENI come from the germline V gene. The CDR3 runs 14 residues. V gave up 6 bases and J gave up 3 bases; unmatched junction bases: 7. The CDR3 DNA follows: TGTGCCAGCTCCCCTATGGGACTAGTCTACGAGCAGTACTTC. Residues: CASSPMGLVYEQYF. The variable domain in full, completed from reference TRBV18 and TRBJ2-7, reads NAGVMQNPRHLVRRRGQEARLRCSPMKGHSHVYWYRQLPEEGLKFMVYLQKENIIDESGMPKERFSAEFPKEGPSILRIQQVVRGDSAAYFCASSPMGLVYEQYFGPGTRLTVT.

Here the CDR3 DNA reads TGCGCCAGTAACTTATCCGCGGCGGGACCTACTCACGAGCAGTACTTC. Protein product: CASNLSAAGPTHEQYF. The chain couples TRBV10-1 to TRBJ2-7; D possibly corresponds to TRBD2 (6 bases). Trimming cost V 9 bases and J 5 bases, with 26 bases left between them. The germline gives CDR1 WNHNN, CDR2 SYGVQD (reference sequence). This CDR3 has 16 amino acids.

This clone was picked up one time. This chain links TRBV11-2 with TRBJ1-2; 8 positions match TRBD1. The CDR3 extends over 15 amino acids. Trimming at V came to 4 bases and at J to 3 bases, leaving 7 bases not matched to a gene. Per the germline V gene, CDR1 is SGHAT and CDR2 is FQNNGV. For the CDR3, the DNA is TGTGCCAGCAGCTCCTCGGGACAGGTGGACTATGGCTACACCTTC. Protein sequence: CASSSSGQVDYGYTF.

CDR3 DNA sequence: TGTGCCAGCAGCTTAGATTTGCGGGGCGAGACCCAGTACTTC. Its protein product is CASSLDLRGETQYF. The chain joins TRBV11-3 to TRBJ2-5; tentative D call: TRBD2 (6 bases). V was shortened by 0 bases and J by 5 bases, with 10 bases between the two germline ends. The CDR3 length is 14 residues. Germline V lookup: CDR1 SGHNT, CDR2 YENEEA.

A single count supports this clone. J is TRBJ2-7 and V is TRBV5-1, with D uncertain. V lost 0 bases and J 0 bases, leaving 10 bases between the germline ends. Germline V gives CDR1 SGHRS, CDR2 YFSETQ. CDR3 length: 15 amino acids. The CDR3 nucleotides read TGCGCCAGCAGCTTGGTTATCGGCGGCTCCTACGAGCAGTACTTC. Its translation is CASSLVIGGSYEQYF. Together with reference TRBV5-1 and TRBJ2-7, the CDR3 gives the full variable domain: KAGVTQTPRYLIKTRGQQVTLSCSPISGHRSVSWYQQTPGQGLQFLFEYFSETQRNKGNFPGRFSGRQFSNSRSEMNVSTLELGDSALYLCASSLVIGGSYEQYFGPGTRLTVT.

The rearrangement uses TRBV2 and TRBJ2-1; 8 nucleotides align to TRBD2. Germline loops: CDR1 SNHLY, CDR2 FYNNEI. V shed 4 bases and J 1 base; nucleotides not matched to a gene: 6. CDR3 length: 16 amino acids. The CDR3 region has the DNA TGTGCCAGCAGTGGGATTCGACTAGCGTCCTACAATGAGCAGTTCTTC. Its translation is CASSGIRLASYNEQFF.

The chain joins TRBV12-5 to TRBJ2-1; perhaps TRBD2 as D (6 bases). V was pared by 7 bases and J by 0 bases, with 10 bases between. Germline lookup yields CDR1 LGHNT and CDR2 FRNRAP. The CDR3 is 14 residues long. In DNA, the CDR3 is TGTGCTAGTGTGGGAGGAAGCTCCTACAATGAGCAGTTCTTC. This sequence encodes CASVGGSSYNEQFF. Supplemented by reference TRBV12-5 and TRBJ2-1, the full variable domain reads DARVTQTPRHKVTEMGQEVTMRCQPILGHNTVFWYRQTMMQGLELLAYFRNRAPLDDSGMPKDRFSAEMPDATLATLKIQPSEPRDSAVYFCASVGGSSYNEQFFGPGTRLTVL.

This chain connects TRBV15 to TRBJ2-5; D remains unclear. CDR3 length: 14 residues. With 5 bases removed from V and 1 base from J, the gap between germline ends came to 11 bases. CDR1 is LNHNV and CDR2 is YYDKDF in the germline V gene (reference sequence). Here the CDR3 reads CATSGSGVQETQYF. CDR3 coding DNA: TGTGCCACCAGCGGGTCGGGTGTCCAAGAGACCCAGTACTTC.

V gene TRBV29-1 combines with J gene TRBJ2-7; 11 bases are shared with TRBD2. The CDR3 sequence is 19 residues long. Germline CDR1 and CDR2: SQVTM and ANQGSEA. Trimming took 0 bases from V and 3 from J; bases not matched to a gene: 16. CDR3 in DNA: TGCAGCGTTGAAGATCGGATAACTAGCGGGAGTGTTGTCGGCTACGAGCAGTACTTC. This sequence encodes CSVEDRITSGSVVGYEQYF.

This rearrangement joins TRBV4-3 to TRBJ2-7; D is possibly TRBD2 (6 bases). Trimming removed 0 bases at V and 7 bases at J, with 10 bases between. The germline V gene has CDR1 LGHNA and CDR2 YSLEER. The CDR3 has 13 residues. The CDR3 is CASSQDHRGEQYF. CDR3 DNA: TGCGCCAGCAGCCAAGATCATCGGGGGGAGCAGTACTTC.

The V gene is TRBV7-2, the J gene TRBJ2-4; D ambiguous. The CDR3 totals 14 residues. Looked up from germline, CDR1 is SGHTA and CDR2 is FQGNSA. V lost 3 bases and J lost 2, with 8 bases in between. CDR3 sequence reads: CASSLSLSKNIQYF. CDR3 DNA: TGTGCCAGCAGCTTGTCTTTATCCAAAAACATTCAGTACTTC.

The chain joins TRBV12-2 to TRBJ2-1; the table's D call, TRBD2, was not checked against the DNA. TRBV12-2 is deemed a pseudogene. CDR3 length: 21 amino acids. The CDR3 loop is CASRLRRTSGDHIGGGNEQFF. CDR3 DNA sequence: TGTGCAAGTCGCCTCAGGCGGACTAGCGGAGATCACATTGGAGGGGGCAATGAGCAGTTCTTC.

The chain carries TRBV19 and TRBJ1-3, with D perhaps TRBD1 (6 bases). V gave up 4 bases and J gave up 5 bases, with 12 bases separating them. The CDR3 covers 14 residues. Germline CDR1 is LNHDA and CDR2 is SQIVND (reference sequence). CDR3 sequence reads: CASSTRGPRNTIYF. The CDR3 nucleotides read TGTGCCAGTAGTACCAGGGGACCGCGAAACACCATATATTTT.

The DNA for the CDR3 is TGTGCTAGTGGTTTGCCTACCGGGACTAGAAGTTACGAGCAGTACTTC. This translates into CASGLPTGTRSYEQYF. This sequence joins TRBV12-5 and TRBJ2-7; 8 nucleotides match TRBD2. Trimming at V came to 2 bases and at J to 4 bases, leaving 10 bases not matched to a gene. CDR3 length: 16 residues. Germline V lookup: CDR1 LGHNT, CDR2 FRNRAP.